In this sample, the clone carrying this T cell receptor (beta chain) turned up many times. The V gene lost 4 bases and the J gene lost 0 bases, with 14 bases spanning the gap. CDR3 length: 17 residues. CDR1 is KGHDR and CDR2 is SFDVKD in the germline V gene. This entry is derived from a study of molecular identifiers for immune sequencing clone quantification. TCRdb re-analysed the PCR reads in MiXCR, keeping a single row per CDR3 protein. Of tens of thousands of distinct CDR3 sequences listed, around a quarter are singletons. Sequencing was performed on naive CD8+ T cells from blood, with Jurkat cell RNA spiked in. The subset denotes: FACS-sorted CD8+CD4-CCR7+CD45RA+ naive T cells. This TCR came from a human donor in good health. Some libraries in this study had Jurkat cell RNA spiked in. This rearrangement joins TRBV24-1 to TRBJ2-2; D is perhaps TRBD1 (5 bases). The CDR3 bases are TGTGCCACCAGTGAACGAGACAGTTCCGCGAACACCGGGGAGCTGTTTTTT. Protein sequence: CATSERDSSANTGELFF.